What follows are 29 T cell receptor beta chains derived from one specimen sequenced in a study of cytomegalovirus exposure and HLA in healthy donors. Amplification used 60 Vbeta primers and 13 Jbeta primers. Some clones are missing from TCRdb's copy, which holds only in-frame ones; the method was immunoSEQ multiplex PCR. Among 250,000 to 350,000 clones listed, around 86% were seen once. Sequencing was carried out using PBMCs. These TCRs come from a man between 35 and 55 years old in good health and CMV-seropositive.

V and J are TRBV7-9 and TRBJ2-5; 7 bases are shared with TRBD1. V was clipped by 5 bases and J by 0 bases; unmatched bases: 15. Germline loops: CDR1 SEHNR, CDR2 FQNEAQ (reference sequence). The CDR3 has 18 amino acids. As DNA, the CDR3 is TGTGCCAGCAGCCATCCACCAGTCGGACAGGCGTACCAAGAGACCCAGTACTTC. Amino acids: CASSHPPVGQAYQETQYF.

This chain joins TRBV6-5 and TRBJ1-1, with TRBD1 matching 7 bases. The CDR3 has 16 amino acids. Germline CDR1 MNHEY, CDR2 SVGAGI. J gave up 0 bases and V 0 bases, and 4 bases lay outside the gene matches. The CDR3 reads CASSYSIQGMNTEAFF. The CDR3 coding sequence is TGTGCCAGCAGTTACTCGATACAGGGGATGAACACTGAAGCTTTCTTT.

The rearrangement joins TRBV29-1 to TRBJ2-5, with 7 bases matching TRBD1. Germline assignment: CDR1 SQVTM and CDR2 ANQGSEA. The length of the CDR3 is 14 residues. The J segment lost 2 bases and the V segment lost 3 bases, leaving 6 bases of the junction unmatched. Here the CDR3 DNA reads TGCAGCGTTGAGATAGGGGGCGGTCAAGAGACCCAGTACTTC. Translation gives CSVEIGGGQETQYF.

The chain is built from TRBV4-2 and TRBJ2-1; 10 bases agree with TRBD2. Trimming removed 4 bases from V and 8 bases from J; junction bases left unmatched: 8. The CDR3 extends over 15 amino acids. CDR1 is LGHNA and CDR2 is YNFKEQ in the germline V gene. DNA for the CDR3: TGTGCCAGCAGCCCTCTAGCGGGAGCCGGGGATGAGCAGTTCTTC. Translating it yields CASSPLAGAGDEQFF.

This rearrangement joins TRBV19 to TRBJ2-1; 10 positions match TRBD1. Trimming removed 3 bases from V and 6 bases from J; junction bases left unmatched: 5. Looked up from germline, CDR1 is LNHDA and CDR2 is SQIVND (reference sequence). The CDR3 is made up of 15 amino acids. CDR3 protein: CASSMGDRGPNEQFF. CDR3 nucleotide sequence: TGTGCCAGTAGTATGGGGGACAGGGGACCCAATGAGCAGTTCTTC.

V and J are TRBV5-6 and TRBJ2-7; D unclear. Germline lookup yields CDR1 SGHDT and CDR2 YYEEEE. V was shortened by 4 bases and J by 0 bases, with 11 bases between the two germline ends. This CDR3 is 14 amino acids long. This CDR3 is CASSILTVSYEQYF. The CDR3 DNA follows: TGTGCCAGCAGCATACTTACTGTCTCCTACGAGCAGTACTTC.

The chain couples TRBV5-1 to TRBJ2-5; 13 bases line up with TRBD2. TRBJ2-7 matches the DNA end more closely, so the J call is doubtful. The CDR3 spans 16 residues. Germline lookup yields CDR1 SGHRS and CDR2 YFSETQ. The DNA for the CDR3 is TGCGCCAGCAGCTTAACTAGCGGGAGGGCCTTACACGAGCAGTACTTC. It specifies CASSLTSGRALHEQYF.

The CDR3 DNA reads TGTGCCAGCAGCCGGACAGGGTGGTCCTACGAGCAGTACTTC. It yields the protein CASSRTGWSYEQYF. V and J are TRBV7-3 and TRBJ2-7, with 8 bases that match TRBD1. From germline, CDR1 is SGHTA and CDR2 FQGTGA. Losses at the gene ends were 5 bases for V and 1 base for J; bases not matched to a gene: 4. The CDR3 spans 14 residues. The whole variable domain, remainder taken from reference TRBV7-3 and TRBJ2-7, is GAGVSQTPSNKVTEKGKYVELRCDPISGHTALYWYRQSLGQGPEFLIYFQGTGAADDSGLPNDRFFAVRPEGSVSTLKIQRTERGDSAVYLCASSRTGWSYEQYFGPGTRLTVT.

The gene calls are TRBV4-1 and TRBJ2-7; 14 positions agree with TRBD2. Germline V gene data show CDR1 as MGHRA and CDR2 as YSYEKL. The CDR3 contains 18 residues. V was pared by 0 bases and J by 2 bases, with 6 bases of the junction left unmatched. CDR3 bases: TGCGCCAGCAGCCAAGATCCGGGACTAGCGGGAGTGACCTACGAGCAGTACTTC. It translates to CASSQDPGLAGVTYEQYF.

The chain joins TRBV28 to TRBJ1-5; no reliable D call. This CDR3 is 17 amino acids long. V gave up 4 bases and J gave up 7 bases, with 23 bases separating them. Germline V gene sequence: CDR1 MDHEN, CDR2 SYDVKM. The CDR3 loop is CASSYFGRFPAGQPQHF. The CDR3, as DNA: TGTGCCAGCAGTTATTTTGGGCGGTTCCCGGCGGGACAGCCCCAGCATTTT.

The chain recombines TRBV9 with TRBJ2-5, with 9 bases matching TRBD2. V dropped 0 bases and J dropped 5; count of bases not matched to a gene: 11. Germline V gene data show CDR1 as SGDLS and CDR2 as YYNGEE. The CDR3 is 17 amino acids. Here the CDR3 reads CASSVEGSGSSWETQYF. The CDR3 coding sequence is TGTGCCAGCAGCGTAGAGGGTAGCGGGAGCTCGTGGGAGACCCAGTACTTC.

V is TRBV27 and J is TRBJ2-7; no reliable D call. The length of the CDR3 is 13 residues. CDR1 MNHEY and CDR2 SMNVEV come from the germline V gene (reference sequence). Trimming took off 3 bases at V and 0 bases at J, with 6 bases between the two ends. Here the CDR3 DNA reads TGTGCCAGCAGTTTCGAGAGCTCCTACGAGCAGTACTTC. Protein product: CASSFESSYEQYF.

Of note for this clone: The same CDR3 also results from other DNA sequences found in this sample. The chain links TRBV15 to TRBJ1-5; 10 nucleotides agree with TRBD1. Germline CDR1 reads LNHNV; CDR2 reads YYDKDF (reference sequence). V gave up 3 bases and J gave up 4 bases; unmatched junction bases: 0. The CDR3 consists of 14 residues. The CDR3: CATSRGQGNQPQHF. As DNA, the CDR3 is TGTGCCACCAGCAGGGGACAGGGGAATCAGCCCCAGCATTTT.

This chain links TRBV19 with TRBJ2-2; possible D gene TRBD2, 5 bases. CDR3 length: 15 amino acids. V was trimmed by 2 bases and J by 4 bases, leaving 11 bases between them. CDR1 is LNHDA and CDR2 is SQIVND in the germline V gene (reference sequence). This chain's CDR3 is CASSISGLGTGELFF. CDR3 nucleotides: TGTGCCAGTAGTATATCCGGACTGGGCACCGGGGAGCTGTTTTTT.

A word on this clone: At one of its ends the junction is not consistent with the germline gene, which may arise from a read error. The CDR3 region has the DNA TGTGCTAGCAGCTTAGGAGGGTTCAATGAGCAGTTCTTC. Protein sequence: CASSLGGFNEQFF. The chain is built from TRBV7-7 and TRBJ2-1; tentative D call: TRBD2 (6 bases). Per germline, CDR1 SSHAT and CDR2 FNYEAQ (reference sequence). The CDR3 contains 13 residues.

The V and J genes are TRBV30 and TRBJ2-7; TRBD2 aligns across 14 bases. From germline, CDR1 is GTSNPN and CDR2 SVGIG (reference sequence). CDR3 length: 15 residues. V dropped 0 bases and J dropped 7; count of bases not matched to a gene: 5. The CDR3 sequence is CAWSVRLAGGGEQYF. CDR3 DNA sequence: TGTGCCTGGAGTGTACGACTAGCGGGAGGGGGGGAGCAGTACTTC.

J is TRBJ2-7 and V is TRBV11-2; TRBD1 might be the D (5 bases). Per germline, CDR1 SGHAT and CDR2 FQNNGV. Trimming stripped 6 bases from V and 3 bases from J, with 9 bases between. This CDR3 spans 12 amino acids. DNA of the CDR3: TGTGCCAGCAGAGACAGTATCTACGAGCAGTACTTC. Translating it yields CASRDSIYEQYF.

The chain employs TRBV19 and TRBJ2-7; D call uncertain. V was trimmed by 3 bases and J by 3 bases, leaving 12 bases between them. Germline V gene sequence: CDR1 LNHDA, CDR2 SQIVND (reference sequence). The CDR3 runs to 14 residues. CDR3 sequence: CASSMADEDYEQYF. The CDR3 DNA reads TGTGCCAGTAGTATGGCAGATGAAGACTACGAGCAGTACTTC.

This clone was observed once. J is TRBJ2-1 and V is TRBV27, with a tentative D call TRBD2 (6 bases). CDR1 is MNHEY and CDR2 is SMNVEV in the germline V gene (reference sequence). The V end was cut by 4 bases, the J end by 1 base, with 11 bases between. The CDR3 runs 15 residues. The CDR3 nucleotides read TGTGCCAGCAGTTCAGGACTAAGATCCTACAATGAGCAGTTCTTC. This codes for CASSSGLRSYNEQFF.

The chain joins TRBV29-1 to TRBJ1-1, with D hard to call. The ends were cut back, 3 bases at V and 2 bases at J, with 10 bases in the middle. The CDR3 has 13 amino acids. Germline values: CDR1 SQVTM, CDR2 ANQGSEA. Written as DNA, the CDR3 is TGCAGCGTTGATTCCGGGGAAAACACTGAAGCTTTCTTT. Encoded protein: CSVDSGENTEAFF.

V and J are TRBV7-2 and TRBJ2-3, with 9 bases that match TRBD1. Trimming cost V 5 bases and J 2 bases; bases outside gene matches: 5. The germline gives CDR1 SGHTA, CDR2 FQGNSA. There are 15 residues in the CDR3. CDR3 nucleotides: TGTGCCAGCAGCCTCGGGACAGGGAACACAGATACGCAGTATTTT. Its translation: CASSLGTGNTDTQYF.

This clone came up a few times. The chain combines TRBV4-3 with TRBJ1-1; no definite D call. The CDR3 is made up of 15 amino acids. CDR1 LGHNA and CDR2 YSLEER come from the germline V gene. Between the trimmed V and J ends, which lost 1 base and 1 base, there was a span of 10 bases. The CDR3 sequence is CASSQVGAGNTEAFF. As DNA, the CDR3 is TGCGCCAGCAGCCAAGTAGGCGCGGGGAACACTGAAGCTTTCTTT.

The chain joins TRBV5-4 to TRBJ1-6; 7 nucleotides line up with TRBD1. Germline CDR1 and CDR2: SGHNT and YYREEE (reference sequence). The CDR3 runs 16 residues. Unmatched junction bases numbered 5, after V lost 5 bases and J lost 0 bases. CDR3 sequence: CASSMGQSSYNSPLHF. CDR3 DNA sequence: TGTGCCAGCAGTATGGGACAGAGCTCCTATAATTCACCCCTCCACTTT. Using reference TRBV5-4 and TRBJ1-6 for the parts outside the CDR3, the full variable domain is ETGVTQSPTHLIKTRGQQVTLRCSSQSGHNTVSWYQQALGQGPQFIFQYYREEENGRGNFPPRFSGLQFPNYSSELNVNALELDDSALYLCASSMGQSSYNSPLHFGNGTRLTVT.

DNA of the CDR3: TGTGCCAGTAGTATAGATCCAGGGCTCGATGGCTACACCTTC. Protein: CASSIDPGLDGYTF. The J gene is TRBJ1-2, the V gene TRBV19; TRBD1 might be the D (5 bases). Germline V gene sequence: CDR1 LNHDA, CDR2 SQIVND (reference sequence). Trimming removed 0 bases from V and 6 bases from J, with 11 bases in between. The CDR3 has 14 amino acids.

The rearrangement joins TRBV18 to TRBJ2-7, with a weak D call TRBD1 (6 bases). This CDR3 comprises 13 residues. CDR1 is KGHSH, CDR2 LQKENI, per germline. V lost 2 bases, J lost 7 bases, and 12 bases lay in between. The CDR3 loop reads CASSPETGVEQYF. CDR3 nucleotides: TGTGCCAGCTCACCAGAGACAGGTGTAGAGCAGTACTTC.

V and J are TRBV19 and TRBJ2-2, with TRBD1 as a possible D gene (6 bases). V shed 3 bases and J shed 6 bases, with 14 bases lying between them. Germline V lookup: CDR1 LNHDA, CDR2 SQIVND (reference sequence). The CDR3 sequence is 15 residues long. The CDR3 DNA reads as TGTGCCAGTAGTATCCCTGCACAGGGCTCCGGGGAGCTGTTTTTT. It specifies CASSIPAQGSGELFF.

The genes are TRBV27 and TRBJ1-5; D is uncertain. Trimming left V 6 bases short and J 0 bases short, with 18 bases between. Germline CDR1 and CDR2: MNHEY and SMNVEV (reference sequence). The CDR3 has 17 residues. The CDR3 region is CASRGGSTTYSNQPQHF. For the CDR3, the DNA is TGTGCCAGCAGGGGAGGGTCCACCACTTATAGCAATCAGCCCCAGCATTTT.

This chain joins TRBV28 and TRBJ1-1; the match to TRBD1 covers 8 bases. With V trimmed by 5 bases and J by 11 bases, 13 bases remained unmatched. This CDR3 spans 14 amino acids. The germline CDR1 and CDR2 sequences are MDHEN and SYDVKM. CDR3 protein: CASSPGQGQDRAFF. CDR3 in DNA: TGTGCCAGCAGTCCCGGACAGGGCCAGGATAGGGCTTTCTTT.

The chain has TRBV7-9 and TRBJ1-4; 7 positions agree with TRBD1. V dropped 3 bases and J dropped 5; count of bases not matched to a gene: 6. This CDR3 is built from 15 residues. The germline V gene encodes CDR1 SEHNR and CDR2 FQNEAQ (reference sequence). The CDR3 loop is CASSFTGVGNEKLFF. In DNA, the CDR3 is TGTGCCAGCAGCTTTACAGGGGTAGGGAATGAAAAACTGTTTTTT.